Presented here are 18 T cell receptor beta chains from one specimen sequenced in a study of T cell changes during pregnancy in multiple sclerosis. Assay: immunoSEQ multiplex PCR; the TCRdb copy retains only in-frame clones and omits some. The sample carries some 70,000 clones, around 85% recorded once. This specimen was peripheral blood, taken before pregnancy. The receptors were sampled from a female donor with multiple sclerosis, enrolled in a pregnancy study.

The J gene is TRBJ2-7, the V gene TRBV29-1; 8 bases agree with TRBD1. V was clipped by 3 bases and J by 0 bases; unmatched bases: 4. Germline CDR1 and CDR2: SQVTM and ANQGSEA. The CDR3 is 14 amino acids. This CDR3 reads CSVEGTGSSYEQYF. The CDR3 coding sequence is TGCAGCGTTGAGGGGACAGGTAGCTCCTACGAGCAGTACTTC.

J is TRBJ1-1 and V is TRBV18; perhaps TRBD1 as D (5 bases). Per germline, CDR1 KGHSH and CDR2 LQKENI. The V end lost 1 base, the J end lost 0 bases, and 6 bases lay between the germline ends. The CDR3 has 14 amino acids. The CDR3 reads CASSPRGVNTEAFF. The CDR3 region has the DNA TGTGCCAGCTCACCACGGGGCGTGAACACTGAAGCTTTCTTT.

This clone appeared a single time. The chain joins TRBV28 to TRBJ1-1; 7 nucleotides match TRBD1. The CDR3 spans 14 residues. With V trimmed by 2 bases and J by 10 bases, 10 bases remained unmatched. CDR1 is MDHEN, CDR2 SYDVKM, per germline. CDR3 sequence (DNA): TGTGCCAGCAGTTTAAGGCCCAACAGGGGTTCAGCTTTCTTT. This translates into CASSLRPNRGSAFF.

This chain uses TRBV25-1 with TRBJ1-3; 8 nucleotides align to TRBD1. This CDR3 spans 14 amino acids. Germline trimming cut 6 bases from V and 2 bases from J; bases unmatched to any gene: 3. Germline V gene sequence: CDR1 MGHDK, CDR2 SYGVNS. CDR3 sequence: CASRDRVPGNTIYF. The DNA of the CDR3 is TGTGCCAGCAGGGACAGGGTCCCTGGAAACACCATATATTTT.

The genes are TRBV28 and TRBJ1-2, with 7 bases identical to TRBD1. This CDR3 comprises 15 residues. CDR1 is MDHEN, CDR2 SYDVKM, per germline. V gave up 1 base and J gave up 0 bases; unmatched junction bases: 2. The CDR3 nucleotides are TGTGCCAGCAGTTTATACCAGGGGGCTAACTATGGCTACACCTTC. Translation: CASSLYQGANYGYTF.

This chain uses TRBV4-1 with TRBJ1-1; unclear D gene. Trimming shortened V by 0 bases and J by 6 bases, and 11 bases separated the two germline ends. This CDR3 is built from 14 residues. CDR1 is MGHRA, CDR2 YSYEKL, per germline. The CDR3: CASSQEILRAEAFF. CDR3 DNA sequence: TGCGCCAGCAGCCAAGAGATCTTGAGGGCTGAAGCTTTCTTT.

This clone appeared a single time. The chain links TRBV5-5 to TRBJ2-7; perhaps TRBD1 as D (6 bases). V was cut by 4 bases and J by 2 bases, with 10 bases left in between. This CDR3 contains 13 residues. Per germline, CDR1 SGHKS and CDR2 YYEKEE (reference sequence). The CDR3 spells CASSQTGPYEQYF. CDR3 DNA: TGTGCCAGCAGCCAAACAGGGCCCTACGAGCAGTACTTC.

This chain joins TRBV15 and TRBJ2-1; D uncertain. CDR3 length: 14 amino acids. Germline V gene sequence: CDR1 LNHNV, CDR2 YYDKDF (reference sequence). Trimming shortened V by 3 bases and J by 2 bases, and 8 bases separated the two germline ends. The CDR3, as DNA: TGTGCCACCAGCAGGGCTAGGCCCTACAATGAGCAGTTCTTC. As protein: CATSRARPYNEQFF.

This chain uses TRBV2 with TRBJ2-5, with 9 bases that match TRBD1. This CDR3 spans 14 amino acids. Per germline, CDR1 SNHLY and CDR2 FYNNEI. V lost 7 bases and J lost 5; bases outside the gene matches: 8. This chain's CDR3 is CASTMGQGYETQYF. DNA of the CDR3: TGTGCCAGCACCATGGGACAGGGATATGAGACCCAGTACTTC.

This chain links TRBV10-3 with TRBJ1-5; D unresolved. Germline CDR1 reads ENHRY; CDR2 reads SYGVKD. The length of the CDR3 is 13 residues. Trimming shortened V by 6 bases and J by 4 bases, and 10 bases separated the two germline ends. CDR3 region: CAIRLGTNQPQHF. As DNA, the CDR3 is TGTGCCATCAGGTTGGGCACAAATCAGCCCCAGCATTTT.

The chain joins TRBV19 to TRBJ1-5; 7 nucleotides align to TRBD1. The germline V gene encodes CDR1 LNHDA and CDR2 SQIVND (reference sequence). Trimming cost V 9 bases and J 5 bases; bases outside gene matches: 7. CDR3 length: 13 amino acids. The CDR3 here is CASCGTVDQPQHF. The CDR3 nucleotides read TGTGCCAGCTGTGGGACAGTCGATCAGCCCCAGCATTTT. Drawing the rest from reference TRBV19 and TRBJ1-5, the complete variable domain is DGGITQSPKYLFRKEGQNVTLSCEQNLNHDAMYWYRQDPGQGLRLIYYSQIVNDFQKGDIAEGYSVSREKKESFPLTVTSAQKNPTAFYLCASCGTVDQPQHFGDGTRLSIL.

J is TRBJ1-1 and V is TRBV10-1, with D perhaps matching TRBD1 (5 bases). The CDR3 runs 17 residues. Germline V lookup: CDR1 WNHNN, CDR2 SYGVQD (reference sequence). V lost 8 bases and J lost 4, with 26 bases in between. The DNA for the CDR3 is TGCGCCAGCTCTGAGGGGAGGGGTATCACCGGGAGCACTGAAGCTTTCTTT. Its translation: CASSEGRGITGSTEAFF.

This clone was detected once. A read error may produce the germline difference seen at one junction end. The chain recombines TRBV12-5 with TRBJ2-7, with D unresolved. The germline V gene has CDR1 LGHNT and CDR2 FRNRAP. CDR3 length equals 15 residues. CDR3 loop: CASGLGVSNSDEQYF. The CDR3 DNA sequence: TGTGCTAGTGGTTTGGGTGTTAGCAACTCCGACGAGCAGTACTTC. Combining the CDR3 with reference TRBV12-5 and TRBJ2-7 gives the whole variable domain DARVTQTPRHKVTEMGQEVTMRCQPILGHNTVFWYRQTMMQGLELLAYFRNRAPLDDSGMPKDRFSAEMPDATLATLKIQPSEPRDSAVYFCASGLGVSNSDEQYFGPGTRLTVT.

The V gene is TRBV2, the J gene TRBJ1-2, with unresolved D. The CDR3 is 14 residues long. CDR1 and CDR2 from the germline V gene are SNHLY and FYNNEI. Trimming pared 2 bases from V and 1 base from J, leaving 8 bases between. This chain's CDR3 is CASSESSGNYGYTF. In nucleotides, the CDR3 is TGTGCCAGCAGTGAAAGCAGCGGTAACTATGGCTACACCTTC.

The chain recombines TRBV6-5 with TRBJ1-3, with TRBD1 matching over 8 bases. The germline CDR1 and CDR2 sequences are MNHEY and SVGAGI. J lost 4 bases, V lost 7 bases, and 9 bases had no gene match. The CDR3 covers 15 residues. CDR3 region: CASILAGGDGNTIYF. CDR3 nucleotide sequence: TGTGCCAGCATTTTAGCAGGGGGCGACGGAAACACCATATATTTT.

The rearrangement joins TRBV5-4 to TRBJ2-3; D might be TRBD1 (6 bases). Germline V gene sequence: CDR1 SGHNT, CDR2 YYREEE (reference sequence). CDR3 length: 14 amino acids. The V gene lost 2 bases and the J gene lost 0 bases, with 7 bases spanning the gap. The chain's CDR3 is CASSLQGSTDTQYF. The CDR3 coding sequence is TGTGCCAGCAGCTTACAGGGAAGCACAGATACGCAGTATTTT.

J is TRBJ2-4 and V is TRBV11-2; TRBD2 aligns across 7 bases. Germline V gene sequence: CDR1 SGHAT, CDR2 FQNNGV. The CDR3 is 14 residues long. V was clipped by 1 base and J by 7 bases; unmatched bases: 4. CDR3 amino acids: CASSLGPGGNIQYF. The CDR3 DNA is TGTGCCAGCAGCTTAGGTCCGGGGGGTAACATTCAGTACTTC.

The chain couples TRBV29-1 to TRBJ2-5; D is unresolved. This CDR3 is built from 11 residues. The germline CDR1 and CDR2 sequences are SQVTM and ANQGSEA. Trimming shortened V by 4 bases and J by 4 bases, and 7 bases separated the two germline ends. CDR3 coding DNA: TGCAGCGTTGCTTCCCTAGAGACCCAGTACTTC. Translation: CSVASLETQYF.